This T cell receptor beta chain came from a study of shared clonotypes between healthy human individuals. Turning to the study itself: CD4 naive and CD4 memory each took three plates per donor, while CD8 naive took two and CD8 memory one.

Germline lookup yields CDR1 SGHDN and CDR2 FVKESK. Germline trimming cut 7 bases from V and 6 bases from J; bases unmatched to any gene: 12. The CDR3 runs 15 residues. Sequencing used immunoSEQ multiplex PCR; TCRdb keeps in-frame clones, though not all of them. The sample contains 1.5 million to 2.5 million clones, about 95% of which appear only once. It was CD45RO-negative cells, positively selected for CCR7, that made up naive CD8 cells, with terminally differentiated effector memory CD45RA+ cells excluded. The sample comprised naive CD8+ T cells sorted from blood. The V gene is TRBV14, the J gene TRBJ2-3; TRBD1 matches 8 bases. The TCR originated in a young man in good health. CDR3 amino acids: CASNPWTGRDDTQYF. The CDR3 nucleotides are TGTGCCAGCAACCCCTGGACAGGGAGAGATGATACGCAGTATTTT.